This entry describes one TCR beta chain. In this sample, this clone turned up once. Its antigen target is currently unknown. Per-base qualities were not stored, and no clone one base away is much larger. The source of the sample is a study of shared T cell receptors in the human thymus (dated by TCRdb to the early 2020s). Looking at the study overall: The study examined how self-reactive, shared T-cell receptor alpha chains are generated in the human thymus.

Receptors were amplified or captured by the immunoSEQ multiplex PCR assay. Drawn from immuneACCESS, this table holds only the in-frame rearrangements with V and J called that TCRdb kept. Clones are partly lost; checked studies trace under half to an unresolved V gene and leave the rest unexplained. The sample contains approximately 730,000 clones, approximately 85% of them found a single time. About 0.011% of the sample rests with the top ten. V lost 1 base and J lost 7 bases; the stretch between them is 23 bases long. Per the germline V gene, MNHNS is the CDR1 and SASEGT is the CDR2. The CDR3 numbers 17 residues from cysteine through phenylalanine. Only CDR3 DNA remains: 51 bases, in frame from the first base. These data are also associated with another study on human thymus T cells. The other study reports the following: The donors were immunologically healthy infants in Finland who had open corrective cardiac surgery for congenital heart defects. Thymus tissue was collected as surgical resects that were removed during corrective cardiac surgery. Usage of V and J gene segments appeared to be biased in both the thymic and the peripheral blood repertoires. The related research reported highly overlapping thymic TCR repertoires among unrelated individuals. The study used under ten infant thymus samples plus four related peripheral blood samples to characterize TCR alpha and beta repertoires. Donor ages ranging from about 6 to 250 days were recorded, and more than five male and a couple of female infants were included in the cohort. Thymocytes were mechanically released from the tissue and were stored as pellets of about 10-30 million cells at -70 degrees C. A QIAsymphony instrument was used to extract genomic DNA from the frozen cell pellets. TCRB and TCRAD loci were amplified from a standardized quantity of quality-controlled genomic DNA using the immunoSEQ multiplex PCR assay. The V(D)J region was spanned by amplicons of a length sufficient to cover the CDR3 and to identify V and J genes. The commercial immunoSEQ service was used to sequence amplicons on an Illumina platform. Corrections for primer bias and sequencing errors followed previously described methods, while TCRAD and TCRB definitions were based on the IMGT database. Analysis of the repertoires was done with immunoSEQ Analyzer 3.0 and VDJTools and included basic statistics, V/J segment usage, diversity estimates, rarefaction and pairwise overlap. To estimate diversity, the Chao1, ChaoE, Efron-Thisted, Shannon and inverse Simpson indices were applied, and diversity was also estimated on datasets down-sampled to the smallest sample. Repertoire overlap was assessed by strict matching of CDR3 nucleotide sequence, V gene and J gene, and clustering was done by Jaccard-based multidimensional scaling. Thymus samples yielded on average roughly 800,000 unique TCRB clonotypes, compared with 75,000 to 100,000 from blood samples.

The clonotype comes from a girl less than two years old with a congenital heart defect. Donor details come from another sample of the same person, matched by shared clones. The V gene is TRBV6-1 and the J gene is TRBJ2-7; a tentative D call is TRBD1 (7 bases match). The sequenced sample was thymocytes. This receptor carries the CDR3 CASSEGWGGTDGWEQYF. The DNA is as follows: TGTGCCAGCAGTGAAGGTTGGGGCGGGACAGATGGTTGGGAGCAGTACTTC.